This passage covers 27 T cell receptor beta chains from one sample sequenced in a study of T cell responses to AZD1222 COVID-19 vaccine. Produced via immunoSEQ multiplex PCR; TCRdb's table is partial and in-frame only. The sample yields about 160,000 clones, 88% seen once. Source: peripheral blood, taken on day 0 of AZD1222 vaccination. The receptors were gathered from an adult in good health.

This chain uses TRBV5-4 with TRBJ1-1; D may be TRBD1 (6 bases). Germline V gives CDR1 SGHNT, CDR2 YYREEE (reference sequence). This CDR3 is built from 10 residues. With 10 bases removed from V and 3 bases from J, the gap between germline ends came to 7 bases. The CDR3 region has the DNA TGTGCCGCAGGGGACACTGAAGCTTTCTTT. It translates to CAAGDTEAFF.

The chain joins TRBV30 to TRBJ1-1; D unclear. The germline V gene encodes CDR1 GTSNPN and CDR2 SVGIG (reference sequence). This CDR3 has 12 amino acids. V lost 3 bases and J lost 7, with 12 bases in between. CDR3 sequence (DNA): TGTGCCTGGAGGGTCCGGGGAGGTGAAGCTTTCTTT. Translation gives CAWRVRGGEAFF.

The V gene is TRBV5-1, the J gene TRBJ2-1; TRBD2 matches 9 bases. From germline, CDR1 is SGHRS and CDR2 YFSETQ. The V segment lost 0 bases and the J segment 4 bases; nucleotides outside the gene matches: 2. The CDR3 consists of 15 residues. The CDR3, as DNA: TGCGCCAGCAGCTTGGTAGCGGGAGTATACAATGAGCAGTTCTTC. Translating it yields CASSLVAGVYNEQFF. The full variable domain, rest sourced from reference TRBV5-1 and TRBJ2-1, is KAGVTQTPRYLIKTRGQQVTLSCSPISGHRSVSWYQQTPGQGLQFLFEYFSETQRNKGNFPGRFSGRQFSNSRSEMNVSTLELGDSALYLCASSLVAGVYNEQFFGPGTRLTVL.

The chain combines TRBV18 with TRBJ1-2; D call uncertain. Trimming stripped 3 bases from V and 8 bases from J, with 16 bases between. Looked up from germline, CDR1 is KGHSH and CDR2 is LQKENI. This CDR3 spans 14 amino acids. CDR3: CASSPHRRSRGYTF. The DNA of the CDR3 is TGTGCCAGCTCACCCCACCGACGGAGCCGAGGCTACACCTTC.

This chain joins TRBV30 and TRBJ2-7; possibly TRBD2 for D (5 bases). CDR1 is GTSNPN, CDR2 SVGIG, per germline (reference sequence). With 0 bases removed from V and 4 bases from J, the gap between germline ends came to 7 bases. The CDR3 length is 12 residues. Here the CDR3 reads CAWSVGGYEQYF. The CDR3 region has the DNA TGTGCCTGGAGTGTAGGCGGGTACGAGCAGTACTTC.

V usage is TRBV28 and J usage is TRBJ2-7; D perhaps matches TRBD1 (5 bases). In germline, CDR1 is MDHEN, CDR2 SYDVKM. V was cut by 6 bases and J by 5 bases, with 11 bases left in between. The CDR3 loop spans 12 amino acids. The CDR3, as DNA: TGTGCCAGCAGCTCAGACAGAAACGAGCAGTACTTC. Translated, it gives CASSSDRNEQYF.

The chain links TRBV4-2 to TRBJ1-2; D not certain. This CDR3 spans 14 amino acids. The V gene lost 4 bases and the J gene lost 6 bases, with 15 bases spanning the gap. Germline V lookup: CDR1 LGHNA, CDR2 YNFKEQ. This chain's CDR3 is CASSPIGEDHGYTF. The CDR3 DNA is TGTGCCAGCAGCCCCATCGGGGAAGATCATGGCTACACCTTC.

This chain joins TRBV20-1 and TRBJ2-7; D perhaps matches TRBD2 (6 bases). Germline-derived CDR1 and CDR2 are DFQATT and SNEGSKA (reference sequence). V gave up 5 bases and J gave up 8 bases, with 13 bases separating them. This CDR3 comprises 11 residues. The CDR3 protein is CSADRDSQQYF. The CDR3 region has the DNA TGCAGTGCTGACCGGGACTCCCAGCAGTACTTC.

V and J are TRBV27 and TRBJ1-2, with 9 bases matching TRBD1. V trimming: 6 bases; J trimming: 3 bases; junction bases outside the gene matches: 17. This CDR3 comprises 18 residues. Germline V gene sequence: CDR1 MNHEY, CDR2 SMNVEV (reference sequence). The CDR3 DNA reads TGTGCCAGCAGCAACACAGGGGGGAACAGGGGGCGAGACTATGGCTACACCTTC. Translated: CASSNTGGNRGRDYGYTF.

The count of this clone is one. The chain carries TRBV4-3 and TRBJ2-5; the D gene is possibly TRBD1 (5 bases). This CDR3 spans 16 amino acids. CDR1 and CDR2 from the germline V gene are LGHNA and YSLEER. V lost 0 bases and J lost 0, with 11 bases in between. The CDR3 region has the DNA TGCGCCAGCAGCCAAGAACTTTCAGGGTACCAAGAGACCCAGTACTTC. Amino acids: CASSQELSGYQETQYF.

The rearrangement joins TRBV28 to TRBJ2-3; 9 nucleotides align to TRBD1. This CDR3 comprises 17 residues. The V and J ends lost 5 bases and 0 bases, in that order; junction bases with no gene match: 9. CDR1 and CDR2 (germline): MDHEN, SYDVKM. CDR3: CASSPLDRGFSTDTQYF. CDR3 DNA: TGTGCCAGCAGTCCCCTAGACAGGGGGTTTAGCACAGATACGCAGTATTTT.

The chain combines TRBV7-9 with TRBJ1-2; possibly TRBD1 for D (5 bases). There are 17 residues in the CDR3. The ends were cut back, 1 base at V and 0 bases at J, with 15 bases in the middle. CDR1 and CDR2 (germline): SEHNR, FQNEAQ (reference sequence). CDR3 protein: CASSLVLGGLPNYGYTF. The CDR3 DNA follows: TGTGCCAGCAGCTTAGTGCTTGGGGGGTTGCCTAACTATGGCTACACCTTC.

The V gene is TRBV3-1 (or the pseudogene TRBV3-2), the J gene TRBJ1-5; D is unresolved. The CDR3 is made up of 15 amino acids. CDR1 is LGHDT and CDR2 is YNNKEL in the germline V gene (reference sequence). V lost 1 base to trimming and J lost 2 bases, with 9 bases between them. In DNA form, the CDR3 reads TGTGCCAGCAGCCAAGGGCTAACGGGCAATCAGCCCCAGCATTTT. Translating gives CASSQGLTGNQPQHF.

Here the CDR3 reads CASSLQGNDAGELFF. CDR3 nucleotides: TGCGCCAGCAGCTTGCAAGGGAACGACGCCGGGGAGCTGTTTTTT. This chain uses TRBV5-1 with TRBJ2-2; D gene uncertain. Germline CDR1 SGHRS, CDR2 YFSETQ. CDR3 length: 15 residues. V shed 1 base and J shed 6 bases, with 13 bases lying between them.

The V and J genes are TRBV15 and TRBJ1-4; TRBD1 might be the D (5 bases). The CDR3 has 13 residues. Germline V gene lookup returns CDR1 LNHNV and CDR2 YYDKDF (reference sequence). Trimming took off 7 bases at V and 6 bases at J, with 12 bases between the two ends. CDR3: CATNRGNDEKLFF. CDR3 nucleotide sequence: TGTGCCACCAACCGGGGGAATGATGAAAAACTGTTTTTT.

The chain recombines TRBV7-9 with TRBJ2-7, with 7 bases identical to TRBD1. CDR1 and CDR2 (germline): SEHNR, FQNEAQ (reference sequence). Trimming took 2 bases from V and 4 from J; bases not matched to a gene: 8. This CDR3 is 15 amino acids long. The CDR3 DNA is TGTGCCAGCAGCTTACAGGACAGGAGGCATTACGAGCAGTACTTC. Translating gives CASSLQDRRHYEQYF.

The chain uses TRBV29-1 and TRBJ2-7; the match to TRBD2 covers 14 bases. Germline CDR1 SQVTM, CDR2 ANQGSEA. The CDR3 has 15 residues. The junction had 4 bases not matched to a gene; V was cut back by 6 bases and J by 0 bases. This CDR3 reads CSVAGTSGSSYEQYF. DNA for the CDR3: TGCAGCGTGGCCGGGACTAGCGGGAGCTCCTACGAGCAGTACTTC.

This clone was picked up a small number of times. The rearrangement joins TRBV2 to TRBJ2-7; D is uncertain. The CDR3 extends over 13 amino acids. V shed 7 bases and J shed 0 bases, with 10 bases lying between them. The V gene's germline CDR1 is SNHLY and CDR2 FYNNEI. The CDR3 reads CASNGVGSYEQYF. The CDR3 DNA follows: TGTGCCAGCAATGGGGTAGGCTCCTACGAGCAGTACTTC. The full variable domain, completed using reference TRBV2 and TRBJ2-7, is EPEVTQTPSHQVTQMGQEVILRCVPISNHLYFYWYRQILGQKVEFLVSFYNNEISEKSEIFDDQFSVERPDGSNFTLKIRSTKLEDSAMYFCASNGVGSYEQYFGPGTRLTVT.

The V call is TRBV6-4, the J call TRBJ1-1, with D perhaps matching TRBD1 (5 bases). Germline CDR1 MRHNA, CDR2 SNTAGT. Trimming took 2 bases from V and 1 from J, leaving 11 bases between them. The CDR3 is 15 residues long. CDR3: CASSDGRGPNTEAFF. CDR3 nucleotide sequence: TGTGCCAGCAGTGACGGCCGGGGCCCGAACACTGAAGCTTTCTTT.

V is TRBV19 and J is TRBJ1-5; TRBD1 matches at 9 bases. With 0 bases clipped from V and 6 bases from J, the junction kept 12 bases outside the gene matches. Per the germline V gene, CDR1 is LNHDA and CDR2 is SQIVND (reference sequence). This CDR3 is 18 amino acids long. Here the CDR3 DNA reads TGTGCCAGTAGTATAGATCTTAGGTGGACAGGGGTGATTCAGCCCCAGCATTTT. Translation gives CASSIDLRWTGVIQPQHF.

The chain couples TRBV28 to TRBJ1-5; no clear D gene. The germline V and J ends were trimmed by 3 bases and 1 base, with 7 bases remaining between them. Germline values: CDR1 MDHEN, CDR2 SYDVKM. The length of the CDR3 is 14 residues. The CDR3 spells CASSFSVSNQPQHF. The CDR3 region has the DNA TGTGCCAGCAGTTTTTCGGTGAGCAATCAGCCCCAGCATTTT.

The rearrangement uses TRBV5-6 and TRBJ1-3, with D possibly TRBD1 on 5 matching bases. Deletions cut 6 bases from V and 6 bases from J, with 25 bases between. Germline V gene data show CDR1 as SGHDT and CDR2 as YYEEEE. There are 17 residues in the CDR3. The CDR3: CASILWGFTIYENTIYF. The CDR3 DNA reads as TGTGCCAGCATCCTCTGGGGGTTTACCATTTACGAAAACACCATATATTTT.

This chain joins TRBV28 and TRBJ2-6, with TRBD1 identical over 10 bases. Trimming removed 6 bases from V and 2 bases from J; junction bases left unmatched: 19. Germline assignment: CDR1 MDHEN and CDR2 SYDVKM. CDR3 length: 21 residues. CDR3 coding DNA: TGTGCCAGCAGCTCCATGTCCTCGGTGCCGGGACAGGGGACTGGGGCCAACGTCCTGACTTTC. Its protein is CASSSMSSVPGQGTGANVLTF.

This CDR3 reads CASSLEWTNTEAFF. CDR3 in DNA: TGCGCCAGCAGCTTGGAGTGGACGAACACTGAAGCTTTCTTT. The chain is built from TRBV5-1 and TRBJ1-1; D is uncertain. Per the germline V gene, CDR1 is SGHRS and CDR2 is YFSETQ. The ends were cut back, 0 bases at V and 1 base at J, with 7 bases in the middle. The CDR3 loop spans 14 amino acids.

The rearrangement uses TRBV18 and TRBJ1-1, with D perhaps TRBD1 (6 bases). Germline CDR1 and CDR2: KGHSH and LQKENI. The CDR3 is 16 residues long. The V gene lost 3 bases and the J gene lost 6 bases, with 20 bases spanning the gap. The DNA of the CDR3 is TGTGCCAGCTCACCGATGGCCAGGGGCCGAATGGCTGAAGCTTTCTTT. Translation gives CASSPMARGRMAEAFF.

This chain uses TRBV4-3 with TRBJ1-1; D perhaps matches TRBD1 (5 bases). Looked up from germline, CDR1 is LGHNA and CDR2 is YSLEER. Trimming removed 1 base from V and 5 bases from J, with 20 bases in between. The CDR3 extends over 17 amino acids. CDR3 sequence (DNA): TGCGCCAGCAGCCAAGGTTCCGGACATCCACCAACAACTGAAGCTTTCTTT. Residues: CASSQGSGHPPTTEAFF.

The CDR3 reads CASSLQGWDTEAFF. The CDR3 DNA is TGTGCCAGCAGTTTACAGGGTTGGGATACTGAAGCTTTCTTT. V and J are TRBV5-4 and TRBJ1-1; TRBD1 is a possible D gene (6 bases). In germline, CDR1 is SGHNT, CDR2 YYREEE (reference sequence). This CDR3 region has 14 residues. Trimming removed 5 bases from V and 5 bases from J, with 16 bases in between. Supplemented by reference TRBV5-4 and TRBJ1-1, the full variable domain reads ETGVTQSPTHLIKTRGQQVTLRCSSQSGHNTVSWYQQALGQGPQFIFQYYREEENGRGNFPPRFSGLQFPNYSSELNVNALELDDSALYLCASSLQGWDTEAFFGQGTRLTVV.